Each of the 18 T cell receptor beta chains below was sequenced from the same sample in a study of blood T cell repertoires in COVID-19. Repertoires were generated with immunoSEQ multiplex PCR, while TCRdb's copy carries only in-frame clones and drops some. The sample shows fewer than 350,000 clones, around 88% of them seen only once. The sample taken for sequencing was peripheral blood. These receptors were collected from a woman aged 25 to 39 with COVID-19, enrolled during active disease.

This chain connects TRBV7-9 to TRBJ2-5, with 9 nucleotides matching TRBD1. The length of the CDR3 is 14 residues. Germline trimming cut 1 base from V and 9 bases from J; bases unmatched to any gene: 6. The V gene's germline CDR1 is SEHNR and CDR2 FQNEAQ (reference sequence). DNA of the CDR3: TGTGCCAGCAGCTTAGAGGGACAGGGCGCGGCCCAGTACTTC. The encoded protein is CASSLEGQGAAQYF. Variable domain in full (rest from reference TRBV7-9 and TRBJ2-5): DTGVSQNPRHKITKRGQNVTFRCDPISEHNRLYWYRQTLGQGPEFLTYFQNEAQLEKSRLLSDRFSAERPKGSFSTLEIQRTEQGDSAMYLCASSLEGQGAAQYFGPGTRLLVL.

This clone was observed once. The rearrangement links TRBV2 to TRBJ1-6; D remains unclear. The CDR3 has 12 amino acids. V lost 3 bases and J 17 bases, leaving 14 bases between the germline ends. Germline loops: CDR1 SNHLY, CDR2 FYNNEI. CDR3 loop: CASSDFGRPVHF. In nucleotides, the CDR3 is TGTGCCAGCAGTGATTTTGGCAGGCCGGTCCACTTT.

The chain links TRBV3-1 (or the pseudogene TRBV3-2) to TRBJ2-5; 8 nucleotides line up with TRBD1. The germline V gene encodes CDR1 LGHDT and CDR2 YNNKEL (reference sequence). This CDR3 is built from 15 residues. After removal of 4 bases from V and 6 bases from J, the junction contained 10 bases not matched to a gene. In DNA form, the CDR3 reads TGTGCCAGCAGCCTCTCACGACAGGGGCTTAAGACCCAGTACTTC. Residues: CASSLSRQGLKTQYF.

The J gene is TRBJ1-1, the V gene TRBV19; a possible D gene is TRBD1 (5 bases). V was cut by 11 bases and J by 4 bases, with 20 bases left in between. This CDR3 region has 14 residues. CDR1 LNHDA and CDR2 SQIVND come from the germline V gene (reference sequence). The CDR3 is CASSLGGGTTEAFF. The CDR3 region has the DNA TGTGCCTCTTCCCTTGGGGGGGGGACCACTGAAGCTTTCTTT.

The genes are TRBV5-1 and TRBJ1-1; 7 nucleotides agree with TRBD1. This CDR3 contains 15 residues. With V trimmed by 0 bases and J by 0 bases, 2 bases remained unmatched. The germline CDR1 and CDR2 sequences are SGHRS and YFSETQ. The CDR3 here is CASSLAGQLNTEAFF. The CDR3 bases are TGCGCCAGCAGCTTGGCGGGACAGTTGAACACTGAAGCTTTCTTT.

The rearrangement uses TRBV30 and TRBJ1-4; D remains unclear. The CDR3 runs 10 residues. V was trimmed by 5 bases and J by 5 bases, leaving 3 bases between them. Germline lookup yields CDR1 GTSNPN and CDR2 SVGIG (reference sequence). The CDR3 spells CAWSNEKLFF. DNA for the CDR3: TGTGCCTGGTCAAATGAAAAACTGTTTTTT.

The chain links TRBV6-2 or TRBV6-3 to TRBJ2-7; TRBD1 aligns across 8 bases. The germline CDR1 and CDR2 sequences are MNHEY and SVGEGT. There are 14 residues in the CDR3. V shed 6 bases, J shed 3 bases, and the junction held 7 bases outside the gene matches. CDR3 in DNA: TGTGCCAGCAGGCCTACAGGGGGGAACTACGAGCAGTACTTC. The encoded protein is CASRPTGGNYEQYF.

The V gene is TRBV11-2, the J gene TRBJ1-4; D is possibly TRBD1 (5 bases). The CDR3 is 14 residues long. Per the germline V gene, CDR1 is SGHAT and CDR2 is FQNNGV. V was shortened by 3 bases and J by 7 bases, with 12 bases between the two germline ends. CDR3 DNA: TGTGCCAGCAGCTTCAAAAGGGGAGGTGAAAAACTGTTTTTT. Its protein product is CASSFKRGGEKLFF.

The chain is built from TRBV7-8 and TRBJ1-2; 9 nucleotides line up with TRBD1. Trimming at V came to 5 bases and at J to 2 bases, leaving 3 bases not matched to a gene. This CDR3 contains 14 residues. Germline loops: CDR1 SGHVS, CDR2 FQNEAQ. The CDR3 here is CASSHGTGNYGYTF. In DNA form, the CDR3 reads TGTGCCAGCAGCCACGGGACAGGGAACTATGGCTACACCTTC.

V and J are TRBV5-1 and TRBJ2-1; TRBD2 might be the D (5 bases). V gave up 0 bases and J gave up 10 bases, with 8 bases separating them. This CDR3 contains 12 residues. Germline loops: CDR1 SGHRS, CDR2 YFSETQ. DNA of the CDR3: TGCGCCAGCAGCTTGGGAGGGCTGGAGCAGTTCTTC. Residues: CASSLGGLEQFF. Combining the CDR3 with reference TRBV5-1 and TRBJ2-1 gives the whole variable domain KAGVTQTPRYLIKTRGQQVTLSCSPISGHRSVSWYQQTPGQGLQFLFEYFSETQRNKGNFPGRFSGRQFSNSRSEMNVSTLELGDSALYLCASSLGGLEQFFGPGTRLTVL.

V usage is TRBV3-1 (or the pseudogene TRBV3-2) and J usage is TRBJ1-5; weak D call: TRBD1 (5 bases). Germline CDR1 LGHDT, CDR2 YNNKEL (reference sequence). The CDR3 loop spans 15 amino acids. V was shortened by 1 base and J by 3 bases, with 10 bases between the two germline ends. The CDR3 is CASSQAGSNNQPQHF. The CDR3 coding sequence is TGTGCCAGCAGCCAAGCAGGGTCGAACAATCAGCCCCAGCATTTT.

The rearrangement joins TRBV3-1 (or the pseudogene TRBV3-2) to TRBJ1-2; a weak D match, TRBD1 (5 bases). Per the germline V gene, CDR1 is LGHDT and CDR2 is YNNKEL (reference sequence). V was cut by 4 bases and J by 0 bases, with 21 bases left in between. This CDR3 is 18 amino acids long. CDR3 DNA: TGTGCCAGCAGCCCTAGGGCGCCCGGGGGGAACACTAACTATGGCTACACCTTC. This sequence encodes CASSPRAPGGNTNYGYTF.

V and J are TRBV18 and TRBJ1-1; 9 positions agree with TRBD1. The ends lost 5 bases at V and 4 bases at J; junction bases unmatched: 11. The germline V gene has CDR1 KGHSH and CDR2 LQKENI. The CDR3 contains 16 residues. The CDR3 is CASSKAQQGAGTEAFF. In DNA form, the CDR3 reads TGTGCCAGCTCAAAGGCCCAACAGGGGGCAGGCACTGAAGCTTTCTTT.

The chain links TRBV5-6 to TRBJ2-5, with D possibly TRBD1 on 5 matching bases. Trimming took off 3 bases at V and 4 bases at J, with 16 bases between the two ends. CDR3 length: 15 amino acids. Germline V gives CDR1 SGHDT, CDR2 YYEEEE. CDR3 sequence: CASSYNQGLGETQYF. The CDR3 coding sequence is TGTGCCAGCAGCTATAACCAGGGTCTGGGAGAGACCCAGTACTTC. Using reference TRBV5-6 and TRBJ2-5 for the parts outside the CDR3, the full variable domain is DAGVTQSPTHLIKTRGQQVTLRCSPKSGHDTVSWYQQALGQGPQFIFQYYEEEERQRGNFPDRFSGHQFPNYSSELNVNALLLGDSALYLCASSYNQGLGETQYFGPGTRLLVL.

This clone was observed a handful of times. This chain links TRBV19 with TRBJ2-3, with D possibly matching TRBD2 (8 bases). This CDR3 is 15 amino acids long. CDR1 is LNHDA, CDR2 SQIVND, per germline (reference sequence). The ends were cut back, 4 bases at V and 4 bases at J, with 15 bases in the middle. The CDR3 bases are TGTGCCAGTAGTAGGGGACAGCGGGGGTCAGATACGCAGTATTTT. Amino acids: CASSRGQRGSDTQYF.

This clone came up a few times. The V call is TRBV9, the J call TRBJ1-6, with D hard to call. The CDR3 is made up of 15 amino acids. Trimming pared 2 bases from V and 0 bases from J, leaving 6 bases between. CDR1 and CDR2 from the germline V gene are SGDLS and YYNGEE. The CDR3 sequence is CASSVGSSYNSPLHF. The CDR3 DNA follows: TGTGCCAGCAGCGTCGGGTCCTCCTATAATTCACCCCTCCACTTT.

The CDR3 here is CSVDGGGIDTQYF. For the CDR3, the DNA is TGCAGCGTTGACGGGGGGGGCATAGATACGCAGTATTTT. The chain couples TRBV29-1 to TRBJ2-3; 8 nucleotides align to TRBD2. V lost 3 bases, J lost 5 bases, and 4 bases stayed unmatched. CDR1 is SQVTM and CDR2 is ANQGSEA in the germline V gene. The CDR3 runs 13 residues.

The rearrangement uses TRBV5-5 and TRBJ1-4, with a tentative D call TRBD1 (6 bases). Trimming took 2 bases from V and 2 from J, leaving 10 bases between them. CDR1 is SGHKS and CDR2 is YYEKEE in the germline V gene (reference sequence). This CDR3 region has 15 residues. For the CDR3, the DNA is TGTGCCAGCAGCTTATCAGGGGACACTAATGAAAAACTGTTTTTT. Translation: CASSLSGDTNEKLFF.